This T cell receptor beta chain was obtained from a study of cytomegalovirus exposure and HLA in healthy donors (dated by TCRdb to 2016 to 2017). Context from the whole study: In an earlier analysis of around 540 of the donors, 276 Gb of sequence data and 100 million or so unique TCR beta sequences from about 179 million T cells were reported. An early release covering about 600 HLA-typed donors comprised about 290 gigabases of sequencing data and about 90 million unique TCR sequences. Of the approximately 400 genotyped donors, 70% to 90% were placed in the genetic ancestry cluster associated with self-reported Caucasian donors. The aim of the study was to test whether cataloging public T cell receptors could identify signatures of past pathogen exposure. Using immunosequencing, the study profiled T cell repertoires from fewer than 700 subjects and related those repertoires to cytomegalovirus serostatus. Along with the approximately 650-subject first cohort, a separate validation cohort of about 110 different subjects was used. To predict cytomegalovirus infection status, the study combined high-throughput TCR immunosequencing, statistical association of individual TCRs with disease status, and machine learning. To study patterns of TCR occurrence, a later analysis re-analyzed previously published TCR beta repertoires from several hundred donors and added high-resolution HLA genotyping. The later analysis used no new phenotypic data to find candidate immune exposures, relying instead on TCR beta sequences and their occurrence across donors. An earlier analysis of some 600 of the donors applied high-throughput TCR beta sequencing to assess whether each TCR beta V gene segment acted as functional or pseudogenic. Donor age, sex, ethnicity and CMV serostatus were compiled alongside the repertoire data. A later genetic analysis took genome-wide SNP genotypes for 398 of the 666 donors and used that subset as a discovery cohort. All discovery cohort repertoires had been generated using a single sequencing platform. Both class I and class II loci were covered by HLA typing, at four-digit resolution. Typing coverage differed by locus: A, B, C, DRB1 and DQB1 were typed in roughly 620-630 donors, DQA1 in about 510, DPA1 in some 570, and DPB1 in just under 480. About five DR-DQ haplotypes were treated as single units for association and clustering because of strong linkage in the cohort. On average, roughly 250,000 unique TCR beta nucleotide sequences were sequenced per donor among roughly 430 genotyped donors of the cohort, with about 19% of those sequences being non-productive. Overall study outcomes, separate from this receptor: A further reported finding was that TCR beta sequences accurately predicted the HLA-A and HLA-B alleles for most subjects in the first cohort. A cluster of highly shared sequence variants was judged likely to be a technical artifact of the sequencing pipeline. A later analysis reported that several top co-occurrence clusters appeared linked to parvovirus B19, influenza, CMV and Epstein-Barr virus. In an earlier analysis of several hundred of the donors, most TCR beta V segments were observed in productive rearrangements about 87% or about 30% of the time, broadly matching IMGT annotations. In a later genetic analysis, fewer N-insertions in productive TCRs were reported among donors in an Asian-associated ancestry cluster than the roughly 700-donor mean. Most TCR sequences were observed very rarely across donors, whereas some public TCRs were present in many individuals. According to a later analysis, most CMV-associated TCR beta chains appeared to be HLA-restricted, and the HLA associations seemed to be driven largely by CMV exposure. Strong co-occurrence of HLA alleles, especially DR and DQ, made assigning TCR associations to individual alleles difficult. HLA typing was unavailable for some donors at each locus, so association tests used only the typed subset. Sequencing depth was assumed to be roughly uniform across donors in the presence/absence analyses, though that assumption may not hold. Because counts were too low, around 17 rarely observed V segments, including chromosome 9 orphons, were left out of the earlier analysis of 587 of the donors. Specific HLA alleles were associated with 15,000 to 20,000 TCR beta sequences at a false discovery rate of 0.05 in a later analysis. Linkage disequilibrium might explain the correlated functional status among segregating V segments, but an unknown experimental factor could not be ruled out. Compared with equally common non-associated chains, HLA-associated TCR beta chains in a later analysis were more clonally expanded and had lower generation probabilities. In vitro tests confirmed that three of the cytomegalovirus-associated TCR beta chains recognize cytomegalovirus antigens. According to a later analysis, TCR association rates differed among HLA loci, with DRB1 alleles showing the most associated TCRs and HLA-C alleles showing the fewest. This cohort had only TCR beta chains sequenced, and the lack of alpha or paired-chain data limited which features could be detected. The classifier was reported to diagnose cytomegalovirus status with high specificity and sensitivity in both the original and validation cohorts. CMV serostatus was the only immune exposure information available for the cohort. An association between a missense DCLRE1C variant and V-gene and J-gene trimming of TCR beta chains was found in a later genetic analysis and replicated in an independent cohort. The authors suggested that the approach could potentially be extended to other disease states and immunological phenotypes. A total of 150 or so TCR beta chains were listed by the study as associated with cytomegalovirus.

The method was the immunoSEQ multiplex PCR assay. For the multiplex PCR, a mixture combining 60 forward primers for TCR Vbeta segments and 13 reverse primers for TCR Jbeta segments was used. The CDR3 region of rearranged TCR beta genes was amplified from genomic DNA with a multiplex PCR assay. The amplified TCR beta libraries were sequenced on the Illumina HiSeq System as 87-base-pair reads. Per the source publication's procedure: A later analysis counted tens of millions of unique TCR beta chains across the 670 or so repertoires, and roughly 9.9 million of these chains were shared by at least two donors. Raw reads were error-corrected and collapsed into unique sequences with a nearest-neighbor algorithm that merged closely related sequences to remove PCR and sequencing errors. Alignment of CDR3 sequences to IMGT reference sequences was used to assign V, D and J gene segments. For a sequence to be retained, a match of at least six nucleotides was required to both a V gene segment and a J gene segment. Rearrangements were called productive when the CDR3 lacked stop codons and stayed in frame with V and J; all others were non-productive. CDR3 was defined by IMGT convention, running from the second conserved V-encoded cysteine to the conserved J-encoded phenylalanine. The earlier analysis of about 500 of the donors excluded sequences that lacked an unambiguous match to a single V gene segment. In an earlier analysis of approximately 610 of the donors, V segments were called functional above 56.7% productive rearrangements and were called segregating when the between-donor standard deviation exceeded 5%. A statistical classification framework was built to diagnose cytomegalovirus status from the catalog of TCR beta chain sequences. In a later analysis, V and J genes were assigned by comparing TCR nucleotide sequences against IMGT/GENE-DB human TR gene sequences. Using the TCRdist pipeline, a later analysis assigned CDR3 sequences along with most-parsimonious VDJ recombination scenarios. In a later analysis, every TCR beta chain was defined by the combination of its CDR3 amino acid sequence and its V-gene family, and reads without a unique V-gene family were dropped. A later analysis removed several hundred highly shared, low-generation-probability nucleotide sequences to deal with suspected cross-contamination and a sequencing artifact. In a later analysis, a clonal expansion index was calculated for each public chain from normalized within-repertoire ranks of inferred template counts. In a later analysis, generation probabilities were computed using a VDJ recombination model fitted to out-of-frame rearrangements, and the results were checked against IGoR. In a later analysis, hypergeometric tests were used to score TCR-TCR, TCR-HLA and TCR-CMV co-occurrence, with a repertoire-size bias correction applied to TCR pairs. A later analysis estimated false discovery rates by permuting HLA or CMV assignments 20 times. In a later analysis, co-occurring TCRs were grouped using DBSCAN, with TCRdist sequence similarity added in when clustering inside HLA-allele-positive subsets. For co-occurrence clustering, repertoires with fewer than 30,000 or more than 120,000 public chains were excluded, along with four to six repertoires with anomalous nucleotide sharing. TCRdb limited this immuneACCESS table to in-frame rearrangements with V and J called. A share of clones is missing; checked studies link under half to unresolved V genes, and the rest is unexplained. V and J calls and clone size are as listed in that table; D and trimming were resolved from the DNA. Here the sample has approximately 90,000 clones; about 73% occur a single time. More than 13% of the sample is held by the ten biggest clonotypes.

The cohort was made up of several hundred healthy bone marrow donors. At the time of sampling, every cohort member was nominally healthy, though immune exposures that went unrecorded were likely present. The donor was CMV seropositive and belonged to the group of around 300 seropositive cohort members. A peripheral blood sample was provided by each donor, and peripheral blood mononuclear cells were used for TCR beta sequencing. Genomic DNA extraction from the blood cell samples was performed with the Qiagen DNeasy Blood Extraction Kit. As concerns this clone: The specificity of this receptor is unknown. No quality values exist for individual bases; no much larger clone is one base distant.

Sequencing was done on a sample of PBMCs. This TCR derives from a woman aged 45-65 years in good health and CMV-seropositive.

The DNA is TGTGCCAGCAGCTACAACCCGGAGCGGGAAAAACTGTTTTTT. This translates into CASSYNPEREKLFF. Recombination connected TRBV7-9 to TRBJ1-4, with the D gene not clear enough to name. There are 14 amino acids in the CDR3, from cysteine to phenylalanine inclusive. Kept here is only the CDR3 DNA, which spans 42 bases and is read in frame from base 1. CDR1 is given as SEHNR and CDR2 as FQNEAQ, both from the germline V gene (reference sequence). A distance of 14 bases separates the germline ends of V and J, which lose 4 bases and 8 bases respectively.